The 21 T cell receptor beta chains below come from one sample, sequenced in a study of T-cell reconstitution after alpha-beta-depleted transplantation in children. Researchers prepared the TCRbeta library using unique molecular identifiers, the study reports. Using its own MiXCR run on the PCR reads, TCRdb lists one record per CDR3 protein. In the table there are roughly 220,000 distinct CDR3 sequences, under 8.5% of which are singletons. This material consisted of PBMCs, mostly from graft donor cells, taken 360 days after TCRalphabeta/CD19-depleted stem cell transplant. The receptors derive from a male patient aged 2-9 years who had a stem cell transplant for acute myeloid leukemia, so the T cells may come from the graft donor.

The table lists this clonotype with a few counts. The DNA for the CDR3 is TGTGCCAGCAGCTATAGGACAGGGGATCACTATGGCTACACCTTC. Protein product: CASSYRTGDHYGYTF. The chain carries TRBV7-2 and TRBJ1-2, with 9 bases fitting TRBD1. The J segment lost 3 bases and the V segment lost 4 bases, leaving 6 bases of the junction unmatched. Germline values: CDR1 SGHTA, CDR2 FQGNSA. The CDR3 runs 15 residues.

This chain uses TRBV4-2 with TRBJ2-7; D remains ambiguous. CDR3 length: 13 residues. Germline CDR1 LGHNA, CDR2 YNFKEQ. V dropped 0 bases and J dropped 6 bases, with 9 bases sitting between them. The CDR3 here is CASSQDDIFEQYF. CDR3 nucleotides: TGTGCCAGCAGCCAAGATGATATATTCGAGCAGTACTTC.

The CDR3 nucleotides read TGTGCCAGCAGTTACTCGGCCAGCGGGAGGAGAAATGAGCAGTTCTTC. Its protein product is CASSYSASGRRNEQFF. The chain joins TRBV6-5 to TRBJ2-1; 9 bases fit TRBD2. The CDR3 loop spans 16 amino acids. V lost 0 bases, J lost 7 bases, and 7 bases stayed unmatched. Germline V gene lookup returns CDR1 MNHEY and CDR2 SVGAGI.

This sequence joins TRBV29-1 and TRBJ2-4, with a possible D match to TRBD1 (5 bases). This CDR3 is built from 13 residues. Trimming stripped 5 bases from V and 8 bases from J, with 16 bases between. Looked up from germline, CDR1 is SQVTM and CDR2 is ANQGSEA. The CDR3 loop reads CSVLRARSDIQYF. The DNA for the CDR3 is TGCAGCGTTCTCAGGGCCCGGTCGGACATTCAGTACTTC.

The genes are TRBV5-1 and TRBJ1-5; no firm D call. From germline, CDR1 is SGHRS and CDR2 YFSETQ. The length of the CDR3 is 16 residues. V was pared by 4 bases and J by 0 bases, with 14 bases between. DNA of the CDR3: TGCGCCAGCAGCCCGGACCCCGGGTTTAGCAATCAGCCCCAGCATTTT. Protein sequence: CASSPDPGFSNQPQHF.

This clonotype was picked up a small number of times. The rearrangement links TRBV20-1 to TRBJ1-3; no definite D call. The CDR3 is made up of 16 amino acids. V gave up 0 bases and J gave up 0 bases, with 12 bases separating them. The germline CDR1 and CDR2 sequences are DFQATT and SNEGSKA (reference sequence). As DNA, the CDR3 is TGCAGTGCTAGAGAAAACAGTATCCTCTCTGGAAACACCATATATTTT. Amino acids: CSARENSILSGNTIYF.

The V gene is TRBV12-3 or TRBV12-4, the J gene TRBJ2-3, with D possibly matching TRBD2 (7 bases). This CDR3 region has 15 residues. V lost 5 bases, J lost 3 bases, and 15 bases lay in between. For the CDR3, the DNA is TGTGCCAGCAGTCCGAGAGGGGGGGATACAGATACGCAGTATTTT. This gives the protein CASSPRGGDTDTQYF.

This clonotype was observed a few times. The chain recombines TRBV2 with TRBJ2-1, with a possible D match to TRBD2 (5 bases). CDR1 and CDR2 (germline): SNHLY, FYNNEI. This CDR3 is built from 13 residues. V gave up 8 bases and J gave up 5 bases, with 13 bases separating them. The CDR3 DNA follows: TGTGCCAGCCCGGGGATAAATAACAATGAGCAGTTCTTC. It specifies CASPGINNNEQFF.

A few counts support this clonotype. The chain links TRBV12-3 or TRBV12-4 to TRBJ2-2; 8 bases match TRBD1. J lost 3 bases, V lost 7 bases, and 7 bases had no gene match. This CDR3 comprises 15 residues. CDR3 in DNA: TGTGCCAGCACCTTACAGGGGGGCTACACCGGGGAGCTGTTTTTT. It codes for CASTLQGGYTGELFF.

This clonotype occurred a few times. The V and J genes are TRBV29-1 and TRBJ2-5; TRBD2 matches at 11 bases. The germline CDR1 and CDR2 sequences are SQVTM and ANQGSEA. Trimming took 4 bases from V and 2 from J; bases not matched to a gene: 6. This CDR3 contains 15 residues. The CDR3 reads CSVVDLAGGQETQYF. DNA of the CDR3: TGCAGCGTTGTTGATCTAGCGGGGGGTCAAGAGACCCAGTACTTC.

There are many counts of this clonotype. This chain uses TRBV6-6 with TRBJ2-1; D is ambiguous. V shed 8 bases and J shed 7 bases, with 9 bases lying between them. The CDR3 is 11 amino acids. Germline values: CDR1 MNHNY, CDR2 SVGAGI (reference sequence). CDR3 loop: CASGNGNEQFF. As DNA, the CDR3 is TGTGCCAGCGGGAATGGAAATGAGCAGTTCTTC.

The rearrangement joins TRBV2 to TRBJ2-7; TRBD2 matches 10 bases. Unmatched junction bases numbered 9, after V lost 10 bases and J lost 3 bases. This CDR3 has 14 residues. Germline V gene sequence: CDR1 SNHLY, CDR2 FYNNEI. CDR3 sequence (DNA): TGTGCCAAACGGAGACTAGCGGGCCACTACGAGCAGTACTTC. Amino acids: CAKRRLAGHYEQYF.

This clonotype was seen ten or more times. The J gene is TRBJ1-4, the V gene TRBV7-9, with unresolved D. Germline V gene lookup returns CDR1 SEHNR and CDR2 FQNEAQ (reference sequence). The V end was cut by 1 base, the J end by 6 bases, with 0 bases between. CDR3 length: 11 residues. The CDR3 loop reads CASSLDEKLFF. The CDR3 nucleotides read TGTGCCAGCAGCTTAGATGAAAAACTGTTTTTT.

This clonotype was recorded at least ten times. The rearrangement joins TRBV12-3 or TRBV12-4 to TRBJ2-4; D might be TRBD2 (5 bases). This CDR3 has 16 amino acids. V lost 7 bases to trimming and J lost 0 bases, with 16 bases between them. The chain's CDR3 is CASTRGGEIAKNIQYF. CDR3 nucleotide sequence: TGTGCCAGCACTCGTGGTGGGGAGATAGCCAAAAACATTCAGTACTTC.

This clonotype was counted only a few times. The chain combines TRBV7-2 with TRBJ2-7; no definite D call. Germline lookup yields CDR1 SGHTA and CDR2 FQGNSA. This CDR3 is built from 12 residues. V was shortened by 7 bases and J by 2 bases, with 9 bases between the two germline ends. CDR3 nucleotide sequence: TGTGCCAGCAAAATGGACGCCTACGAGCAGTACTTC. Translation: CASKMDAYEQYF.

The sample holds a few counts of this clonotype. The chain employs TRBV12-3 or TRBV12-4 and TRBJ2-3; D remains ambiguous. Trimming cost V 6 bases and J 5 bases, with 12 bases left between them. CDR3 length: 13 amino acids. CDR3 sequence (DNA): TGTGCCAGCAGCCGGAATGAAGGAGATACGCAGTATTTT. Translated, it gives CASSRNEGDTQYF.

This clonotype was detected only a few times. This sequence joins TRBV19 and TRBJ1-5; no firm D call. There are 13 residues in the CDR3. V was shortened by 0 bases and J by 5 bases, with 5 bases between the two germline ends. Looked up from germline, CDR1 is LNHDA and CDR2 is SQIVND (reference sequence). CDR3 sequence (DNA): TGTGCCAGTAGTATAGAAGCTCATCAGCCCCAGCATTTT. Amino acid sequence: CASSIEAHQPQHF.

The V gene is TRBV20-1, the J gene TRBJ1-1, with TRBD1 matching over 7 bases. V lost 5 bases, J lost 0 bases, and 3 bases stayed unmatched. This CDR3 is 13 amino acids long. Per germline, CDR1 DFQATT and CDR2 SNEGSKA (reference sequence). CDR3 protein: CSALGQLNTEAFF. CDR3 in DNA: TGCAGTGCTTTGGGACAGCTGAACACTGAAGCTTTCTTT.

The J gene is TRBJ2-7, the V gene TRBV16; D is ambiguous. CDR3 length equals 11 residues. V was shortened by 7 bases and J by 3 bases, with 7 bases between the two germline ends. CDR1 and CDR2 (germline): KGHSY, FQNENV. CDR3 nucleotide sequence: TGTGCCAGCAACTCCGGCTACGAGCAGTACTTC. Protein product: CASNSGYEQYF.

This clonotype has at least ten counts. The V call is TRBV29-1, the J call TRBJ2-3; D gene ambiguous. Germline lookup yields CDR1 SQVTM and CDR2 ANQGSEA. Trimming removed 7 bases at V and 5 bases at J, with 13 bases between. The CDR3 length is 12 residues. CDR3 nucleotides: TGCAGCGCCGGGCGCATGGGAGATACGCAGTATTTT. Protein product: CSAGRMGDTQYF.

This clonotype was found a few times. This sequence joins TRBV2 and TRBJ2-5, with D tentatively TRBD2 (6 bases). This CDR3 spans 15 amino acids. With 7 bases removed from V and 2 bases from J, the gap between germline ends came to 17 bases. CDR1 SNHLY and CDR2 FYNNEI come from the germline V gene. This chain's CDR3 is CASITSLGGQETQYF. The CDR3 DNA reads as TGTGCCAGCATTACCTCATTGGGGGGTCAAGAGACCCAGTACTTC.